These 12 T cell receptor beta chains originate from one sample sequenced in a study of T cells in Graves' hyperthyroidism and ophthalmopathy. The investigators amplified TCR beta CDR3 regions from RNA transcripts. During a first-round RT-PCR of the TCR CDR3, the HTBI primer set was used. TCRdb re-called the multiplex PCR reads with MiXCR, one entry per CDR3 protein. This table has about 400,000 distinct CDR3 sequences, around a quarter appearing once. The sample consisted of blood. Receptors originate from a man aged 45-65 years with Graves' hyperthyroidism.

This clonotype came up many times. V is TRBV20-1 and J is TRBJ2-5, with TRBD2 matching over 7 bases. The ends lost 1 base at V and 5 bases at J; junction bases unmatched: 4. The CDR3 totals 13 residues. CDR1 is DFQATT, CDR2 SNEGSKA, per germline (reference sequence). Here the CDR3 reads CSARGVGGETQYF. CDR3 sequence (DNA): TGCAGTGCTAGAGGTGTGGGAGGGGAGACCCAGTACTTC.

The CDR3 DNA sequence: TGTGCCAGCAGCCCCGAAGTGCGGTCCAAAAACATTCAGTACTTC. This gives the protein CASSPEVRSKNIQYF. The genes are TRBV7-2 and TRBJ2-4, with no clear D. V lost 5 bases and J 2 bases, leaving 13 bases between the germline ends. The CDR3 length is 15 residues. Germline CDR1 and CDR2: SGHTA and FQGNSA.

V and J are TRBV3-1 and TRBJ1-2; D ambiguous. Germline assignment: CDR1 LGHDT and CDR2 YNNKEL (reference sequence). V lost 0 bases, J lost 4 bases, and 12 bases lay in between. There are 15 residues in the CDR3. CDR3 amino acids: CASSQDLGSFYGYTF. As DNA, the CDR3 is TGTGCCAGCAGCCAAGATCTGGGCAGCTTCTATGGCTACACCTTC.

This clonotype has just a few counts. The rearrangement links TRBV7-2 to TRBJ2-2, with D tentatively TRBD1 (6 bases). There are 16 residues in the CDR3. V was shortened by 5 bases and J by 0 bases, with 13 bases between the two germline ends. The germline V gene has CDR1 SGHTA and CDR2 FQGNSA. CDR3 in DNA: TGTGCCAGCAGCCTAAGGAGGACAGCGAACACCGGGGAGCTGTTTTTT. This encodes CASSLRRTANTGELFF. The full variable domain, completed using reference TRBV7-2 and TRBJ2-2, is GAGVSQSPSNKVTEKGKDVELRCDPISGHTALYWYRQSLGQGLEFLIYFQGNSAPDKSGLPSDRFSAERTGGSVSTLTIQRTQQEDSAVYLCASSLRRTANTGELFFGEGSRLTVL.

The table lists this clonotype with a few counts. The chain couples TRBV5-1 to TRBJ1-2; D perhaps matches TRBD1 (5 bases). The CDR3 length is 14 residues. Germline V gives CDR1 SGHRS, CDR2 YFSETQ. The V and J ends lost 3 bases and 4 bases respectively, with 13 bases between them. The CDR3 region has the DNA TGCGCCAGCAGCTCGGACATCGGTTCCTATGGCTACACCTTC. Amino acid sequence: CASSSDIGSYGYTF. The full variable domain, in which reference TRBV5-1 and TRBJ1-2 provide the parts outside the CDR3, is KAGVTQTPRYLIKTRGQQVTLSCSPISGHRSVSWYQQTPGQGLQFLFEYFSETQRNKGNFPGRFSGRQFSNSRSEMNVSTLELGDSALYLCASSSDIGSYGYTFGSGTRLTVV.

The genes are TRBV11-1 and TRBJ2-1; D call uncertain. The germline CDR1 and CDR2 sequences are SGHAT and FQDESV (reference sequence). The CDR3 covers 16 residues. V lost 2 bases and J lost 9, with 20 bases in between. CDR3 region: CASSLPGKGGDPEQFF. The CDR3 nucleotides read TGTGCCAGCAGCTTACCCGGAAAGGGTGGGGATCCTGAGCAGTTCTTC. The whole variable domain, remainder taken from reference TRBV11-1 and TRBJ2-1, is EAEVAQSPRYKITEKSQAVAFWCDPISGHATLYWYRQILGQGPELLVQFQDESVVDDSQLPKDRFSAERLKGVDSTLKIQPAELGDSAMYLCASSLPGKGGDPEQFFGPGTRLTVL.

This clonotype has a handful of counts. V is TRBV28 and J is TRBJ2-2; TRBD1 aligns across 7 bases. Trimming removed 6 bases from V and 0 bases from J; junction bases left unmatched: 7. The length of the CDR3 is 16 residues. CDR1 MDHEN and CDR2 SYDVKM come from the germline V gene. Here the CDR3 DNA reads TGTGCCAGCAGGAACCCCGGGACAGCGAACACCGGGGAGCTGTTTTTT. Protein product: CASRNPGTANTGELFF.

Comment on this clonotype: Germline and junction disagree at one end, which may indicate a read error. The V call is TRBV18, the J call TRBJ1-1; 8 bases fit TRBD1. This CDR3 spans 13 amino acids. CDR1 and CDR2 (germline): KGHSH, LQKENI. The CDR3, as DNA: TGTGCCAGCTCTCGACAGGGGAACACTGAAGCTCTCTTT. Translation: CASSRQGNTEALF.

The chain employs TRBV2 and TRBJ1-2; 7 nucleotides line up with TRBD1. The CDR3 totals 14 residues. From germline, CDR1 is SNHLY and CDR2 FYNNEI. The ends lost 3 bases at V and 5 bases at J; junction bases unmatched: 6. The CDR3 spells CASSEGTGAYGYTF. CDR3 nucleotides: TGTGCCAGCAGTGAGGGAACAGGGGCATATGGCTACACCTTC.

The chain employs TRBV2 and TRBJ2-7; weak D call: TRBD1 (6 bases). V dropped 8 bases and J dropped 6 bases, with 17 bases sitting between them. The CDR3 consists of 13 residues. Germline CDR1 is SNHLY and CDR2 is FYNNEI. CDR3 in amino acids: CASSQGIGGEQYF. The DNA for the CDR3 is TGTGCCAGCTCGCAGGGGATAGGGGGCGAGCAGTACTTC.

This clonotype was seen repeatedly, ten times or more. The CDR3 DNA sequence: TGTGCCAGCAGGATGAGCGGGATTGACTACAATGAGCAGTTCTTC. Encoded protein: CASRMSGIDYNEQFF. The V and J genes are TRBV2 and TRBJ2-1, with TRBD2 matching over 7 bases. Germline lookup yields CDR1 SNHLY and CDR2 FYNNEI. V was clipped by 6 bases and J by 3 bases; unmatched bases: 8. CDR3 length equals 15 residues.

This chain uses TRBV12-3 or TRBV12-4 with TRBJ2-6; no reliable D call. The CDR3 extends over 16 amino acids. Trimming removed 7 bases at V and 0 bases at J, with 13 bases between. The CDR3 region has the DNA TGTGCCAGCACCAGCATTCTGCCCTCTGGGGCCAACGTCCTGACTTTC. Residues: CASTSILPSGANVLTF.